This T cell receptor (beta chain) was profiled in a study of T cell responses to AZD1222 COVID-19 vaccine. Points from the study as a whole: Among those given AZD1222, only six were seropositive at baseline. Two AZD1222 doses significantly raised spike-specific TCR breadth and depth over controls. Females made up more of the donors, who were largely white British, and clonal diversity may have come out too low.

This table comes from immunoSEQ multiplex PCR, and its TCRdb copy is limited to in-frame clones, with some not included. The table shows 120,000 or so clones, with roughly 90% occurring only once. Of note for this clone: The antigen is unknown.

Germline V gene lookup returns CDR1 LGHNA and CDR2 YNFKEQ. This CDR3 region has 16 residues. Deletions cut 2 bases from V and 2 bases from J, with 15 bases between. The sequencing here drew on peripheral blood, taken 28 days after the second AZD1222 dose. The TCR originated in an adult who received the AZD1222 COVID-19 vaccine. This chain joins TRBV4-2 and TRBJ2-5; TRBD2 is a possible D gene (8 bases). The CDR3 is CASSQRGRGEQETQYF. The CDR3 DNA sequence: TGTGCCAGCAGCCAAAGGGGGCGGGGGGAACAAGAGACCCAGTACTTC.